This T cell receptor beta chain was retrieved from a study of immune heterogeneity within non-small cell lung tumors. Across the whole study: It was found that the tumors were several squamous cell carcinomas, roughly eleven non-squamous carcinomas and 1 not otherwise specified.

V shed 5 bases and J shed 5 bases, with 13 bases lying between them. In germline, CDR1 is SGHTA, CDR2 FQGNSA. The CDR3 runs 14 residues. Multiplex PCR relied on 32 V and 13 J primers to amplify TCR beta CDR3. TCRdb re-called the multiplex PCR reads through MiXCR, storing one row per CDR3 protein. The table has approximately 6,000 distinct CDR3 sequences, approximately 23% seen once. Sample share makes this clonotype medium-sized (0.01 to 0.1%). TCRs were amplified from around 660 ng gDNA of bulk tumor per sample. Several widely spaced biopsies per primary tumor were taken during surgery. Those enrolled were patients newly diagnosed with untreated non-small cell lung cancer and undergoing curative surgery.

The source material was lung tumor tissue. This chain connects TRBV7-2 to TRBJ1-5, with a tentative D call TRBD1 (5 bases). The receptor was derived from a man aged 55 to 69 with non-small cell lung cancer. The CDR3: CASSQGTVYQPQHF. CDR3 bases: TGTGCCAGCAGCCAAGGGACGGTTTATCAGCCCCAGCATTTT.